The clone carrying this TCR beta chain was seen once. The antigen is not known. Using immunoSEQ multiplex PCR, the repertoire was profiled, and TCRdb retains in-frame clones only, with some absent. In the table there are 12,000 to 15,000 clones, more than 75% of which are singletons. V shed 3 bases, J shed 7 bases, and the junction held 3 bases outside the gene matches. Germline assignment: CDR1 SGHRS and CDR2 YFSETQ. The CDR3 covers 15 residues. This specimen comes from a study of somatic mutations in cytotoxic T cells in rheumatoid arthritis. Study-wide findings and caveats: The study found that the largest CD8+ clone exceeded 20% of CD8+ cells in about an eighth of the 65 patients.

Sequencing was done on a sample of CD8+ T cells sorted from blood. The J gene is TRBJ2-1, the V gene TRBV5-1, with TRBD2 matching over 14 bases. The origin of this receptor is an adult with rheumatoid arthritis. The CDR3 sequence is CASSWGLAGENEQFF. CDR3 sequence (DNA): TGCGCCAGCAGCTGGGGACTAGCGGGGGAGAATGAGCAGTTCTTC.